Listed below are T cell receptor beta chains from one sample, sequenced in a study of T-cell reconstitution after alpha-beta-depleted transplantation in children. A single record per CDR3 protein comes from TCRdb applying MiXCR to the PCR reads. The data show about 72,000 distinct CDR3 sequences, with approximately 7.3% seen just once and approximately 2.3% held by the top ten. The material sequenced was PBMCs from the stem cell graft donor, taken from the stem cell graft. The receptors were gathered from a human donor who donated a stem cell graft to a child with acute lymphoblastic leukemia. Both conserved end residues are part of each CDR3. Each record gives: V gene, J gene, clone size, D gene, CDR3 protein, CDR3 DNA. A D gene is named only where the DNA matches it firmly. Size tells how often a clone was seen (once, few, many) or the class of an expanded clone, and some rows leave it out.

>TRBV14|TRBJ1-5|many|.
CASSRDGPNQPQHF
TGTGCCAGCAGTCGGGACGGTCCGAATCAGCCCCAGCATTTT
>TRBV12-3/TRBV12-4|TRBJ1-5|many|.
CASSSSGWGAHQPQHF
TGTGCCAGCAGTTCCTCCGGGTGGGGGGCGCATCAGCCCCAGCATTTT
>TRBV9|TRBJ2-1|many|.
CASSVRGDEQFF
TGTGCCAGCAGCGTTCGTGGGGATGAGCAGTTCTTC
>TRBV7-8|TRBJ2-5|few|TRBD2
CASSLMTSGGETQYF
TGTGCCAGCAGCTTAATGACTAGCGGGGGGGAGACCCAGTACTTC
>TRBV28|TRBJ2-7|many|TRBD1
CASSPGTVDEQYF
TGTGCCAGCAGTCCCGGGACAGTAGACGAGCAGTACTTC
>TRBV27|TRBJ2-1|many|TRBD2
CASINGAGGLAGRNEQFF
TGTGCCAGCATCAACGGGGCTGGGGGTCTAGCGGGACGGAATGAGCAGTTCTTC
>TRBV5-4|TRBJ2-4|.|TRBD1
CASSSRDRGMNIQYF
TGTGCCAGCAGCTCGAGGGACAGGGGAATGAACATTCAGTACTTC
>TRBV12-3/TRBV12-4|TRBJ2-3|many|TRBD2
CASSGTSGRADTQYF
TGTGCCAGCAGTGGGACTAGCGGGAGGGCAGATACGCAGTATTTT
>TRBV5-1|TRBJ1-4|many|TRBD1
CASHESGTADGKLFF
TGCGCCAGCCATGAATCCGGGACAGCGGACGGGAAACTGTTTTTT
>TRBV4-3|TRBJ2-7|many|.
CASSQEFSVSQTYEQYF
TGCGCCAGCAGCCAAGAATTTAGTGTAAGCCAAACCTACGAGCAGTACTTC
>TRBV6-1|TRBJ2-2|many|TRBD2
CASMGTSDYTGELFF
TGTGCCAGCATGGGGACTAGCGATTACACCGGGGAGCTGTTTTTT
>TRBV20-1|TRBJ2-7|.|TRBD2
CSANLAGGPYEQYF
TGCAGTGCTAACCTGGCGGGGGGCCCCTACGAGCAGTACTTC
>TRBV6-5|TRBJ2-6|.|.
CASSYGSSRGSWANVLTF
TGTGCCAGCAGTTACGGGTCGAGTAGAGGCTCTTGGGCCAACGTCCTGACTTTC
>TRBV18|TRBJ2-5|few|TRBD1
CASSPPTGEETQYF
TGTGCCAGCTCACCACCAACAGGGGAAGAGACCCAGTACTTC
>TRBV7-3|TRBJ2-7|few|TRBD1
CASSPTRDRDYEQYF
TGTGCCAGCAGCCCGACCCGGGACAGAGACTACGAGCAGTACTTC
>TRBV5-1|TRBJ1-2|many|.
CASSLADGYTF
TGCGCCAGCAGCTTGGCCGACGGCTACACCTTC
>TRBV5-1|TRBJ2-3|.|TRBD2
CASSFFSGRAVSPDTQYF
TGCGCCAGCAGCTTCTTTAGCGGGAGGGCCGTGAGCCCAGATACGCAGTATTTT
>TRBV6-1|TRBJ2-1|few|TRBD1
CASSLGQGDYNEQFF
TGTGCCAGCAGTCTTGGACAGGGGGACTACAATGAGCAGTTCTTC
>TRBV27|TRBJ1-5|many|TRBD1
CASSPQGGLSWQPQHF
TGTGCCAGCAGTCCGCAGGGGGGACTTTCATGGCAGCCCCAGCATTTT
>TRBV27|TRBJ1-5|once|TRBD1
CASAARQGPSGNQPQHF
TGTGCCAGCGCTGCAAGACAGGGCCCCTCTGGCAATCAGCCCCAGCATTTT
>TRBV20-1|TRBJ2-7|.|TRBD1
CSASQGASEQYF
TGCAGTGCTAGCCAGGGGGCCAGCGAGCAGTACTTC
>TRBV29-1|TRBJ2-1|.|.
CSGQSGYNEQFF
TGCAGCGGCCAAAGCGGCTACAATGAGCAGTTCTTC
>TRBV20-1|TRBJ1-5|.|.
CSAHQDSNQPQHF
TGCAGTGCTCACCAAGATAGCAATCAGCCCCAGCATTTT
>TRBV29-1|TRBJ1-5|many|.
CSVEVGGSGPQHF
TGCAGCGTTGAAGTTGGGGGGTCGGGGCCCCAGCATTTT
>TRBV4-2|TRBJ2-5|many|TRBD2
CASSQGVTSGEETQYF
TGTGCCAGCAGCCAGGGCGTCACTAGCGGGGAAGAGACCCAGTACTTC
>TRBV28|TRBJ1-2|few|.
CASSPAGTSNGYTF
TGTGCCAGCAGTCCAGCCGGGACATCCAATGGCTACACCTTC
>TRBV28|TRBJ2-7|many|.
CASSFNPPPAYEQYF
TGTGCCAGCAGTTTCAACCCGCCGCCTGCCTACGAGCAGTACTTC